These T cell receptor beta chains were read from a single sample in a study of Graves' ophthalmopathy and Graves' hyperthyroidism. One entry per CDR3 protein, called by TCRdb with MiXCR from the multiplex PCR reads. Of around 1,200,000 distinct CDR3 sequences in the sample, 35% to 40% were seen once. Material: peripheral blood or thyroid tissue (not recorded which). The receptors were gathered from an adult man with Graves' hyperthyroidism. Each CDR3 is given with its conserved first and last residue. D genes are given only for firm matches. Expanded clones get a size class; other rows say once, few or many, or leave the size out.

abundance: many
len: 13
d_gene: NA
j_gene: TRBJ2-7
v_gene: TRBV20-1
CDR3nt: TGCAGTGCCACCGCCCCCTCGGGCTACGAGCAGTACTTC
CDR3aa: CSATAPSGYEQYF

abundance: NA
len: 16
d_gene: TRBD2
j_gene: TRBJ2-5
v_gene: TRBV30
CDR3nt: TGTGCCTGGAGTGTACTCGGGGGACTAGTGGGAGAGACCCAGTACTTC
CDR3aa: CAWSVLGGLVGETQYF

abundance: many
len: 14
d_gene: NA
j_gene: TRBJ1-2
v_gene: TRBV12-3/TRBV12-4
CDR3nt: TGTGCCAGCAGTTCCCCCGAGCGAAACTATGGCTACACCTTC
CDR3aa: CASSSPERNYGYTF

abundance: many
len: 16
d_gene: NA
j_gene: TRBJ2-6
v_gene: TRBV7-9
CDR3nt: TGTGCCAGCAGCTTAGGGGTAGCTCTCGGGGCCAACGTCCTGACTTTC
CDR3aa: CASSLGVALGANVLTF

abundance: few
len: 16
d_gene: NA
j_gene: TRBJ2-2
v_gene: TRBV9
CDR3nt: TGTGCCAGCAGCTCCAGAGGAGGGTCGAACACCGGGGAGCTGTTTTTT
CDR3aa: CASSSRGGSNTGELFF

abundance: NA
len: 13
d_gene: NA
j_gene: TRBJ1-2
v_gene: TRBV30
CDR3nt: TGTGCCTGGAGTGCTAGGGCTAACTATGGCTACACCTTC
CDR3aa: CAWSARANYGYTF

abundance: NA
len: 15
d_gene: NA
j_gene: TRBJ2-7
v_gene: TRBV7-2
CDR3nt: TGTGCCAGCACCCCTACCGGGACCCCCTGGGACGAGCAGTACTTC
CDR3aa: CASTPTGTPWDEQYF

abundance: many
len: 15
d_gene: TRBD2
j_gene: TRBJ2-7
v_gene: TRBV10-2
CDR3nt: TGCGCCAGCAGAGACTATAGCGGGAGTAATGGCGAGCAGTACTTC
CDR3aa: CASRDYSGSNGEQYF

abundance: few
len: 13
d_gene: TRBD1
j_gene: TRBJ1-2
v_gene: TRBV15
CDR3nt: TGTGCCACCAGCGGTACGGGACAGGCTGGCTACACCTTC
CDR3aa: CATSGTGQAGYTF

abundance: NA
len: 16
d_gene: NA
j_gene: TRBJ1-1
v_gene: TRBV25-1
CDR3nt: TGTGCCAGCAGTTACTTTCGGCAGGGATGGAACACTGAAGCTTTCTTT
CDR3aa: CASSYFRQGWNTEAFF

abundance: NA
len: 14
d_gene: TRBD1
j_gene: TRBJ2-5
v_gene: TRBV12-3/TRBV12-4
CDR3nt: TGTGCCAGCAGGACGATCACAGGGGGAGAGACCCAGTACTTC
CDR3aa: CASRTITGGETQYF

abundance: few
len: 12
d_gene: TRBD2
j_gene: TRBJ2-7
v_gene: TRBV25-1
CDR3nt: TGTGCCAGCTCTAGCGGGTTTCTCGAGCAGTACTTC
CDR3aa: CASSSGFLEQYF

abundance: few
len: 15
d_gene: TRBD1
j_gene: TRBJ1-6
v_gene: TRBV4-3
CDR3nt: TGCGCCAGCAGCCAAGCGCAACAGGGGAATTCACCCCTCCACTTT
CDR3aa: CASSQAQQGNSPLHF

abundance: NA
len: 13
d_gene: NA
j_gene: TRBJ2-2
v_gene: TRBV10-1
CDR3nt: TGCGCCAGCAGTCAATACGTAGGCGGGGAGCTGTTTTTT
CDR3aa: CASSQYVGGELFF

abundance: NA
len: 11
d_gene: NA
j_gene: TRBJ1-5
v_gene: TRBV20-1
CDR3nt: TGCAGTGCCCGGAGTGGGTTAGCCCAGCATTTT
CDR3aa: CSARSGLAQHF

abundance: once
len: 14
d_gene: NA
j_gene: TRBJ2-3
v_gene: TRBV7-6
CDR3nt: TGTGCCAGCAAGATGGGTACTTCCACAGATACGCAGTATTTT
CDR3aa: CASKMGTSTDTQYF

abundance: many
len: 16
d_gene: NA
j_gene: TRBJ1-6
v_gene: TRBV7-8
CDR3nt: TGTGCCAGCAGCTTAGCTCAGGGTACCTATAATTCACCCCTCCACTTT
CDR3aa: CASSLAQGTYNSPLHF

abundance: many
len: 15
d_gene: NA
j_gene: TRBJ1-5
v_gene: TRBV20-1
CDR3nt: TGCAGTGCTAGAGTGGGGCCGGGTAGCAATCAGCCCCAGCATTTT
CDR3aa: CSARVGPGSNQPQHF

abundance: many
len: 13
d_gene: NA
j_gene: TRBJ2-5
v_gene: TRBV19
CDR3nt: TGTGCCAGTAGTATCCAGGGCCAAGAGACCCAGTACTTC
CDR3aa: CASSIQGQETQYF

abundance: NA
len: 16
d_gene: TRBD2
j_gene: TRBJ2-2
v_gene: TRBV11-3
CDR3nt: TGTGCCAGCAGCTTTAGCGGGGGTGAGACTTTCGGGGAGCTGTTTTTT
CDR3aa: CASSFSGGETFGELFF

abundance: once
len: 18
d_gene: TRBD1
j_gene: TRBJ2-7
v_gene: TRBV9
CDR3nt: TGTGCCAGCAGCGAAGCGGTAGAAGGGACAGGGAGCTCCTACGAGCAGTACTTC
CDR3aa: CASSEAVEGTGSSYEQYF

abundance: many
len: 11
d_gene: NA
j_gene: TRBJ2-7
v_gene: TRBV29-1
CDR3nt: TGCAGCGTTGAGGTCCCCTACGAGCAGTACTTC
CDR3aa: CSVEVPYEQYF

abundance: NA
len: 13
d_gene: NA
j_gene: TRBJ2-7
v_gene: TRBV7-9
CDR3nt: TGTGCCAGCAGCTTCGGGGCTTCGGGGGAGCAGTACTTC
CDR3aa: CASSFGASGEQYF

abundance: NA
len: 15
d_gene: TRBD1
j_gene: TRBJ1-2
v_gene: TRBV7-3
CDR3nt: TGTGCCAGCAGCTTGGGACAGGGTACTGGGGCCGGCTACACCTTC
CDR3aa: CASSLGQGTGAGYTF

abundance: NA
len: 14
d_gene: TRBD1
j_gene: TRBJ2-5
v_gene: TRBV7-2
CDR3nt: TGTGCCAGCAGCTTTGGGACAGGCCCAGAGACCCAGTACTTC
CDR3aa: CASSFGTGPETQYF

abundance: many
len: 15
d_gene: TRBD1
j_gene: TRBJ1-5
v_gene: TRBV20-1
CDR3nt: TGCAGTGCTGAAAACCGGGACAGGGGTGGTCAAGCCCAGCATTTT
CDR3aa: CSAENRDRGGQAQHF

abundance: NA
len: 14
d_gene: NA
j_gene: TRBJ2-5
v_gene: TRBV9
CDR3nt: TGTGCCAGCATCCAGGAGAGGGGGATGGAGACCCAGTACTTC
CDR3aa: CASIQERGMETQYF

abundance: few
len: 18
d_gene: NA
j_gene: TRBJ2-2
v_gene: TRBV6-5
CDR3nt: TGTGCCAGCAGTTACTCGATCGGGGGCGGGCCAAACACCGGGGAGCTGTTTTTT
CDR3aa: CASSYSIGGGPNTGELFF

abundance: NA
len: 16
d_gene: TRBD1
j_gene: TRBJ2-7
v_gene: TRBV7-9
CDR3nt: TGTGCCAGCAGCTCCCGGGACAGGGGCCACTCCTACGAGCAGTACTTC
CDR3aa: CASSSRDRGHSYEQYF

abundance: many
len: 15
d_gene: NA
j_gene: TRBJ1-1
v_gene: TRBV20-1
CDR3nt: TGCAGTGCTACCCCTCCATGGGGACTGAACACTGAAGCTTTCTTT
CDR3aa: CSATPPWGLNTEAFF

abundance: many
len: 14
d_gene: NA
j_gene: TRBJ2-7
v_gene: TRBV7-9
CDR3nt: TGTGCCAGCAGCTCCCCGACGGATACCTACGAGCAGTACTTC
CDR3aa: CASSSPTDTYEQYF

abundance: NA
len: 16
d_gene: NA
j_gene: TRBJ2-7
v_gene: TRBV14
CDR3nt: TGTGCCAGCCGCCACAGAAGGGGGGCACCAACCTACGAGCAGTACTTC
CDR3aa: CASRHRRGAPTYEQYF

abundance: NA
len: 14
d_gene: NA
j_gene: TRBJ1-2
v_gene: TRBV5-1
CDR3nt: TGCGCCAGCAGCTTGGTTGCTCCGACCCATGGCTACACCTTC
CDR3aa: CASSLVAPTHGYTF

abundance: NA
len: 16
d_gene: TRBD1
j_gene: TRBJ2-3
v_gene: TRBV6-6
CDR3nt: TGTGCCAGCAGTTACGGGACAGGGCATAGCACAGATACGCAGTATTTT
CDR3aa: CASSYGTGHSTDTQYF

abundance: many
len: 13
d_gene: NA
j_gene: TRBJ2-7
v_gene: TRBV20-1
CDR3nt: TGCAGTGCTAGACTTGGTGGAGTCCACGAGCAGTACTTC
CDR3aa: CSARLGGVHEQYF

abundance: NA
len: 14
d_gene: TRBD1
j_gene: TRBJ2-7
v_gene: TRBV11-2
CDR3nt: TGTGCCAGCAGCTTAGGGACAGGGGTTGTCGAGCAGTACTTC
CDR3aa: CASSLGTGVVEQYF

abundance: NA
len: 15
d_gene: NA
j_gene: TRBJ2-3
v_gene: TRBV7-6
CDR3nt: TGTGCCAGCAGCCAACAGGGAAACTCCACAGATACGCAGTATTTT
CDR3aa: CASSQQGNSTDTQYF

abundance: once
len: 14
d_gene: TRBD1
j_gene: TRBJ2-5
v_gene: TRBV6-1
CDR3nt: TGTGCCAGCAGAGCAGCAGGGGGTCAAGAGACCCAGTACTTC
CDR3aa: CASRAAGGQETQYF